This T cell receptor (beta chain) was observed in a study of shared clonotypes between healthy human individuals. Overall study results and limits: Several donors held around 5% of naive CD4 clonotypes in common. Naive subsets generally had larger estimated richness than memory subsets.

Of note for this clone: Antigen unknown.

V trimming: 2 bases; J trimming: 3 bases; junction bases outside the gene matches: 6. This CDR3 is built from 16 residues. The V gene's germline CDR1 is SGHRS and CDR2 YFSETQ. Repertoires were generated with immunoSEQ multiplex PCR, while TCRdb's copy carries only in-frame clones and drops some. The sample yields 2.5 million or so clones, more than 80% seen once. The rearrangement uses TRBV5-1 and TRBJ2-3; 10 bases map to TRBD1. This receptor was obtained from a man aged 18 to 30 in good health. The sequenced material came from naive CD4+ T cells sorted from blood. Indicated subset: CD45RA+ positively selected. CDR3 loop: CASSFRGQGPTDTQYF. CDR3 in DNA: TGCGCCAGCAGCTTTCGGGGACAGGGGCCTACAGATACGCAGTATTTT.